This T cell receptor beta chain was sequenced during a study of blood T cell repertoires in COVID-19. Study context: Specimens from acute and convalescent COVID-19 originated in the United States, Italy and Spain.

Seattle patients were enrolled while actively infected and followed longitudinally. The sample holds a few counts of this clone. Per the original data handling: Quantification of nucleated cells was approximated via reference gene primer amplification. Measured with immunoSEQ multiplex PCR; TCRdb has only the in-frame clones, and not every one. The V and J calls and clone size come from that table; D and trimming were worked out from the DNA. The sample holds about 350,000 clones, roughly 89% seen once. The ends lost 4 bases at V and 5 bases at J; junction bases unmatched: 9. The CDR3 runs 14 residues. Germline V gives CDR1 SGHRS, CDR2 YFSETQ.

V usage is TRBV5-1 and J usage is TRBJ2-7; 7 bases align to TRBD1. The specimen was peripheral blood. This receptor was identified in a woman in her fifties or sixties with COVID-19, enrolled during active disease. This CDR3 is CASSTPTGVDEQYF. For the CDR3, the DNA is TGCGCCAGCAGCACACCAACAGGGGTTGACGAGCAGTACTTC. The whole variable domain, remainder taken from reference TRBV5-1 and TRBJ2-7, is KAGVTQTPRYLIKTRGQQVTLSCSPISGHRSVSWYQQTPGQGLQFLFEYFSETQRNKGNFPGRFSGRQFSNSRSEMNVSTLELGDSALYLCASSTPTGVDEQYFGPGTRLTVT.